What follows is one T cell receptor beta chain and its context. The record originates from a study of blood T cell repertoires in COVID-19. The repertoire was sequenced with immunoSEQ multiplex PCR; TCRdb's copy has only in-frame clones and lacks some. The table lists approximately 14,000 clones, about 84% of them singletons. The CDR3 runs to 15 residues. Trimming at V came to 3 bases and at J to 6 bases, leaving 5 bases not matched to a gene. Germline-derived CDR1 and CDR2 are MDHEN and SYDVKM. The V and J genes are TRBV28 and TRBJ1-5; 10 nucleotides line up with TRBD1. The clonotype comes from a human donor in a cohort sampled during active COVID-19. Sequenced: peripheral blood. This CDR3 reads CASSFRQGAVQPQHF. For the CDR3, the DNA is TGTGCCAGCAGTTTCCGACAGGGGGCCGTTCAGCCCCAGCATTTT.